The sequence of this T cell receptor delta chain was determined in a study of Vδ1+ human thymocytes. Sorted Vdelta1+ thymocytes were about 97% to 99.6% pure. The template was reverse-transcribed extracted RNA. Multiplex PCR used pooled V-gene forward primers and a constant-region reverse primer to amplify CDR3s. TCRdb re-called the multiplex PCR reads through CATT. The sample holds some 23,000 delta-chain clones, 25% to 30% seen once. The length of the CDR3 is 17 residues. Germline-derived CDR1 and CDR2 are TSWWSYY and QGS. V shed 0 bases and J shed 0 bases, with 14 bases lying between them. In this sample, this clone turned up a few times. The antigen is not known. The study's findings and limits: Thymic TRG and TRD repertoires appeared highly polyclonal.

This sequence originates from a boy less than two years old who had congenital heart surgery. The specimen was Vdelta1+ gamma-delta thymocytes from the thymus. Subset denoted: FACS-sorted CD3+ TCRalphabeta- TCRVdelta1+ TCRVdelta2- thymocytes. V gene TRDV1 combines with J gene TRDJ1; D is possibly TRDD2 (5 bases). This chain's CDR3 is CALGELPYRPYTDKLIF. In nucleotides, the CDR3 is TGTGCTCTTGGGGAACTGCCCTACCGCCCTTACACCGATAAACTCATCTTT.